This TCR beta chain was sequenced during a study of technical replicates of blood from a handful of donors. The CDR3 loop spans 15 amino acids. CDR1 and CDR2 (germline): LNHDA, SQIVND (reference sequence). V lost 5 bases, J lost 2 bases, and 6 bases stayed unmatched. Method: immunoSEQ multiplex PCR; TCRdb's copy keeps in-frame clones and lacks some. The sample includes about 97,000 clones, just under 95% seen only once; the top ten take less than 0.4%. Material: T cells isolated from PBMCs. The source is a human donor in good health. V gene TRBV19 combines with J gene TRBJ1-2, with 9 positions matching TRBD1. CDR3 DNA sequence: TGTGCCAGTAGTTTATCCGGGACAGGGAACTATGGCTACACCTTC. Amino acids: CASSLSGTGNYGYTF.